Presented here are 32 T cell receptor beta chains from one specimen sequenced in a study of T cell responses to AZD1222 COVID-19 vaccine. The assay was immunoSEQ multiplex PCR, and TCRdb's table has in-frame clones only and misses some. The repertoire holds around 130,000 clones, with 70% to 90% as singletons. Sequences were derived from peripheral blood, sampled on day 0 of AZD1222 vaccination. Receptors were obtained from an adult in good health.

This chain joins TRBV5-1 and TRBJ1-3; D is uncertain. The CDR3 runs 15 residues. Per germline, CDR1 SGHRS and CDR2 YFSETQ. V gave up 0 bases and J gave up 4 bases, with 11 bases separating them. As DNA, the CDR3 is TGCGCCAGCAGCTTGGGAGCGGTCTCAGGAAACACCATATATTTT. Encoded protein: CASSLGAVSGNTIYF.

CDR3 residues: CATSDLQVDTQYF. The CDR3 DNA reads as TGTGCCACCAGTGATTTGCAGGTGGATACGCAGTATTTT. The chain employs TRBV24-1 and TRBJ2-3; unclear D gene. This CDR3 comprises 13 residues. The ends were cut back, 0 bases at V and 6 bases at J, with 6 bases in the middle. In germline, CDR1 is KGHDR, CDR2 SFDVKD.

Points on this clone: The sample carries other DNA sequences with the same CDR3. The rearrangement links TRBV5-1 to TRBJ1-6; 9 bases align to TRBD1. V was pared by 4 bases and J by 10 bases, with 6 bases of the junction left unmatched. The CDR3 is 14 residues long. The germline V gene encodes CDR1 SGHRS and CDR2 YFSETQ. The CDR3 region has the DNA TGCGCCAGCAGCCCGGGACAGGGTGCATCACCCCTCCACTTT. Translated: CASSPGQGASPLHF.

The CDR3 DNA is TGTGCCGATGGGGCGGGTCCCATGGAAGGCACTGAAGCTTTCTTT. It specifies CADGAGPMEGTEAFF. The chain has TRBV6-5 and TRBJ1-1; TRBD1 is a possible D gene (5 bases). Germline CDR1 reads MNHEY; CDR2 reads SVGAGI. This CDR3 is 15 amino acids long. Trimming took 11 bases from V and 4 from J, leaving 23 bases between them.

The CDR3 DNA reads as TGTGCCAGCTCTTGGGGTCCCTCCTACGAGCAGTACTTC. Protein: CASSWGPSYEQYF. The J gene is TRBJ2-7, the V gene TRBV28; D unclear. The CDR3 is made up of 13 amino acids. The ends were cut back, 8 bases at V and 0 bases at J, with 11 bases in the middle. Germline values: CDR1 MDHEN, CDR2 SYDVKM.

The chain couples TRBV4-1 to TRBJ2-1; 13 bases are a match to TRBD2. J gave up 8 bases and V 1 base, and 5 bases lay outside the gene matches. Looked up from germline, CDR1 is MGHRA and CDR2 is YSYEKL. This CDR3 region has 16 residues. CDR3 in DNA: TGCGCCAGCAGCCAAGGTACTAGCGGGAGGGCCGATGAGCAGTTCTTC. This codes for CASSQGTSGRADEQFF.

CDR3 protein: CASSQDCGLAIKVVNTGELFF. The CDR3 DNA reads as TGCGCCAGCAGCCAAGACTGCGGACTAGCGATCAAGGTCGTTAACACCGGGGAGCTGTTTTTT. V gene TRBV4-3 combines with J gene TRBJ2-2, with 9 bases that match TRBD2. The CDR3 sequence is 21 residues long. J gave up 2 bases and V 0 bases, and 16 bases lay outside the gene matches. Germline CDR1 and CDR2: LGHNA and YSLEER.

The CDR3 region has the DNA TGTGCCAGCAGCCCAGCCGGGGACCGGTTGTCCGGGGAGCTGTTTTTT. Its translation: CASSPAGDRLSGELFF. V gene TRBV7-9 combines with J gene TRBJ2-2; TRBD1 or TRBD2 may be the D gene (5 bases each). Germline V gene sequence: CDR1 SEHNR, CDR2 FQNEAQ (reference sequence). Trimming removed 5 bases at V and 6 bases at J, with 19 bases between. This CDR3 region has 16 residues.

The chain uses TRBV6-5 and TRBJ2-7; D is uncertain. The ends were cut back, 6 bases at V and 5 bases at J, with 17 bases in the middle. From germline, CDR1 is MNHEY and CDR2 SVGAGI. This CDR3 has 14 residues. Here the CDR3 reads CASSADLMTHEQYF. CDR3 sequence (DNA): TGTGCCAGCAGCGCGGACCTTATGACTCACGAGCAGTACTTC.

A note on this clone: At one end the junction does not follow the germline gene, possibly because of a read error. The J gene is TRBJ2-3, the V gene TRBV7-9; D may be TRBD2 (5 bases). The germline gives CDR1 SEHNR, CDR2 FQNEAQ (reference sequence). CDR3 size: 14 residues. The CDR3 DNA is TGTGCCAGCAGCATAGCGACTGGGGCAGATACGCAGTATTTT. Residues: CASSIATGADTQYF.

CDR3 bases: TGTGCCAGTACCTTCGACCAGAGGCCTGAAGCTTTCTTT. This codes for CASTFDQRPEAFF. The J gene is TRBJ1-1, the V gene TRBV19; no firm D call. Trimming shortened V by 7 bases and J by 6 bases, and 15 bases separated the two germline ends. Per the germline V gene, CDR1 is LNHDA and CDR2 is SQIVND (reference sequence). This CDR3 contains 13 residues.

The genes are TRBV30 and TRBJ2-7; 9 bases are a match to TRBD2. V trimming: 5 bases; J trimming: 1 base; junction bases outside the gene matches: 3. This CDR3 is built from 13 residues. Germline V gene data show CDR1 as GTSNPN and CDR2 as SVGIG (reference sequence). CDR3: CAWETSGSYEQYF. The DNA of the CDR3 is TGTGCCTGGGAGACTAGCGGATCCTACGAGCAGTACTTC.

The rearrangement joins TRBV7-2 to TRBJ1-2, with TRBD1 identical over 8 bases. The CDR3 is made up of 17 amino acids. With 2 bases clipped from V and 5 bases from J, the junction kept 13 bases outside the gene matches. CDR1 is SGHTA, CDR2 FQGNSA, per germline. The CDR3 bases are TGTGCCAGCAGCTTATTGGACAGGGTCATCATGGGGTATGGCTACACCTTC. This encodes CASSLLDRVIMGYGYTF.

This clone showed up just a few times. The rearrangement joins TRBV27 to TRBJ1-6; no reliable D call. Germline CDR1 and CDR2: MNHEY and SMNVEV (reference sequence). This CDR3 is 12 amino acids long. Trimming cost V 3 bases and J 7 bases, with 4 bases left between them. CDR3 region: CASSFLNSPLHF. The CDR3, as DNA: TGTGCCAGCAGTTTTCTCAATTCACCCCTCCACTTT.

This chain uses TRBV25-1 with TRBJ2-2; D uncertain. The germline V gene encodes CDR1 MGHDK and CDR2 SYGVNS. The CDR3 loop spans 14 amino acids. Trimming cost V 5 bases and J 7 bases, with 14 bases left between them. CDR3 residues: CASSTPPEDGELFF. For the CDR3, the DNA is TGTGCCAGCAGTACTCCTCCTGAGGACGGGGAGCTGTTTTTT.

The CDR3 region has the DNA TGTGCCAGCAGCTTGAGGGCAGGAGTATTCAATCAGCCCCAGCATTTT. This encodes CASSLRAGVFNQPQHF. The gene calls are TRBV5-6 and TRBJ1-5; D unclear. Trimming removed 1 base from V and 3 bases from J, with 14 bases in between. The CDR3 is made up of 16 amino acids. Per the germline V gene, CDR1 is SGHDT and CDR2 is YYEEEE.

DNA of the CDR3: TGTGCCAGCAGCGTAGGATCCGACGGTTGGCAGCCCCAGCATTTT. Translation gives CASSVGSDGWQPQHF. The V call is TRBV9, the J call TRBJ1-5, with no clear D. Germline V lookup: CDR1 SGDLS, CDR2 YYNGEE. V dropped 0 bases and J dropped 7 bases, with 14 bases sitting between them. CDR3 length equals 15 residues.

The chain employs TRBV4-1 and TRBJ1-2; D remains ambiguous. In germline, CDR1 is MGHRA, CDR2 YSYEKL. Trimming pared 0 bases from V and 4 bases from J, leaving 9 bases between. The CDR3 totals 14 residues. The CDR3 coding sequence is TGCGCCAGCAGCCAAGAAGGGAATTTCTATGGCTACACCTTC. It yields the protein CASSQEGNFYGYTF.

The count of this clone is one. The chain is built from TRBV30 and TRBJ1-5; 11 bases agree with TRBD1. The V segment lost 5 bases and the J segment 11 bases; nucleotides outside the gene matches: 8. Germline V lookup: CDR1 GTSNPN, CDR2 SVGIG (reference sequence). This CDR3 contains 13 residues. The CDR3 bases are TGTGCCTGGTCCGGACAGGGGGCAGGGTCCCAGCATTTT. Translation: CAWSGQGAGSQHF.

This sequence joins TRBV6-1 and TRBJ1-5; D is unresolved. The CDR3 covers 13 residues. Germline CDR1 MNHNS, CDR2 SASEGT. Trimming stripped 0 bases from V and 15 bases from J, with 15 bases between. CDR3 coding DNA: TGTGCCAGCAGTGAAGCCCCAGAGGCCCACAGGCATTTT. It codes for CASSEAPEAHRHF.

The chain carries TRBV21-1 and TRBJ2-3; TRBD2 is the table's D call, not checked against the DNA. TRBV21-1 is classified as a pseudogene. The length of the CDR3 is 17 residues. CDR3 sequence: CASSKGGTSGSTDTQYF. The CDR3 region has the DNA TGTGCCAGCAGCAAAGGAGGGACTAGCGGTAGCACAGATACGCAGTATTTT.

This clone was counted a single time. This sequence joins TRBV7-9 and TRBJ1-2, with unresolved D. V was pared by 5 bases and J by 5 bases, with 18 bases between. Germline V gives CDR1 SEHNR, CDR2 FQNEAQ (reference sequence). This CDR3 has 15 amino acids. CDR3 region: CASSPVFGTAYGYTF. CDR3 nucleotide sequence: TGTGCCAGCAGCCCCGTTTTCGGAACGGCGTATGGCTACACCTTC.

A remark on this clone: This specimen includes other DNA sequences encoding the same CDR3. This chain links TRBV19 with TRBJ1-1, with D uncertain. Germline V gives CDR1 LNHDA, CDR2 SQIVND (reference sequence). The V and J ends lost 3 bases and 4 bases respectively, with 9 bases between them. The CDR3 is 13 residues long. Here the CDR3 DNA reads TGTGCCAGTAGTATCCGCCGGGGCACTGAAGCTTTCTTT. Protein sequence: CASSIRRGTEAFF.

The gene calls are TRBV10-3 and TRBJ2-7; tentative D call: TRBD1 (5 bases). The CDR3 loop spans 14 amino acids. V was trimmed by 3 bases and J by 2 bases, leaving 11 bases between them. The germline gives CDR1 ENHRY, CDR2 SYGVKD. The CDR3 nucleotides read TGTGCCATCAGTGACGGGCAGGGTACCTACGAGCAGTACTTC. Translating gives CAISDGQGTYEQYF.

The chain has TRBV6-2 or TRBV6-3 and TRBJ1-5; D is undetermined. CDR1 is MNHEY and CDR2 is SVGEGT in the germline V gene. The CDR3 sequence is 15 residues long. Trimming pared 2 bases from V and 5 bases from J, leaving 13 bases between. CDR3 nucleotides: TGTGCCAGCAGTTACGAACCGGAGGGAGATCAGCCCCAGCATTTT. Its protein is CASSYEPEGDQPQHF.

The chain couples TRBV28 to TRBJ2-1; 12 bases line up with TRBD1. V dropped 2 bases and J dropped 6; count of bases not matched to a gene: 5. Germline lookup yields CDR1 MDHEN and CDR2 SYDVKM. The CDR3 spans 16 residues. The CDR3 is CASSLTGQGAGNEQFF. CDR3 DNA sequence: TGTGCCAGCAGTTTAACGGGACAGGGGGCTGGCAATGAGCAGTTCTTC. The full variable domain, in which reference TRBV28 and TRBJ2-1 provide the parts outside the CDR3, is DVKVTQSSRYLVKRTGEKVFLECVQDMDHENMFWYRQDPGLGLRLIYFSYDVKMKEKGDIPEGYSVSREKKERFSLILESASTNQTSMYLCASSLTGQGAGNEQFFGPGTRLTVL.

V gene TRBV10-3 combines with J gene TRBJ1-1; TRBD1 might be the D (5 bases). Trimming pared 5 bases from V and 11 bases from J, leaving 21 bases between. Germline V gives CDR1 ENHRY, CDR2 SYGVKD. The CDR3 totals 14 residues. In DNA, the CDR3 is TGTGCCATCAGTCCCAAAGGGGCCATCCAAGAGGCTTTCTTT. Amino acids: CAISPKGAIQEAFF.

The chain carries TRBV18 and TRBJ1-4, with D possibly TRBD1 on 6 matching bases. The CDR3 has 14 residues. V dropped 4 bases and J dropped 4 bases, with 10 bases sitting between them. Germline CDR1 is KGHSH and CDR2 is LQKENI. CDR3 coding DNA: TGTGCCAGCTCACAACAGGGATATAATGAAAAACTGTTTTTT. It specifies CASSQQGYNEKLFF.

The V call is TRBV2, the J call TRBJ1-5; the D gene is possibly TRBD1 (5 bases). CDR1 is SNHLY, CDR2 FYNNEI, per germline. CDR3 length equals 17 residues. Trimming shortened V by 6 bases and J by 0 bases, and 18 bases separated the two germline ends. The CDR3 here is CASSHRGVRYSNQPQHF. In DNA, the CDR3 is TGTGCCAGCAGCCACCGGGGGGTTCGATATAGCAATCAGCCCCAGCATTTT. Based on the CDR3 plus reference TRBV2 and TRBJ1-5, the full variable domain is EPEVTQTPSHQVTQMGQEVILRCVPISNHLYFYWYRQILGQKVEFLVSFYNNEISEKSEIFDDQFSVERPDGSNFTLKIRSTKLEDSAMYFCASSHRGVRYSNQPQHFGDGTRLSIL.

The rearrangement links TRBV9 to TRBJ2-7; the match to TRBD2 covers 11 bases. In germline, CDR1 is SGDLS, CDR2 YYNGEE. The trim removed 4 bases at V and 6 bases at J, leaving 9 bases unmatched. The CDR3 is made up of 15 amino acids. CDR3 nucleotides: TGTGCCAGCAGCTCATTCGGGACTAGCGGACGCGAGCAGTACTTC. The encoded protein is CASSSFGTSGREQYF.

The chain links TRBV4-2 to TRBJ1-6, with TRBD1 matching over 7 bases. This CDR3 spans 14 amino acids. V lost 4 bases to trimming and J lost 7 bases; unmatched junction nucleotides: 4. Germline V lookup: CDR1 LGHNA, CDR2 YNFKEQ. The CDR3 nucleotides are TGTGCCAGCAGCCCAACAGGGGAGAATTCACCCCTCCACTTT. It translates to CASSPTGENSPLHF.

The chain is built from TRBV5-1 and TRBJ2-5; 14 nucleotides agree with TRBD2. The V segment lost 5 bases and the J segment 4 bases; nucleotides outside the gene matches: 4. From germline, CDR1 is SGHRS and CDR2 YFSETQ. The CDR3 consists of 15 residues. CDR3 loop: CASRAGTSGRETQYF. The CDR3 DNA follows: TGCGCCAGCAGGGCCGGGACTAGCGGGAGAGAGACCCAGTACTTC.